The 2 T cell receptor beta chains given below trace back to one sample, sequenced in a study of T-cell memory formation after mild COVID-19. TCRdb redid the calling of the 5' RACE reads with MiXCR, one entry per CDR3 protein. The data contain 350,000 to 500,000 distinct CDR3 sequences, roughly 18% of them singletons. Sequenced material: PBMCs or a T cell subset sorted from them (not recorded which). The receptors were sampled from a young man who had mild COVID-19 (a few samples of this study predate the infection). Cell type and time point are not known.

Ten or more counts support this clonotype. This chain joins TRBV2 and TRBJ2-1, with D possibly being TRBD2 (7 bases). The CDR3 length is 12 residues. Per the germline V gene, CDR1 is SNHLY and CDR2 is FYNNEI. CDR3 loop: CAKGGGAEEQFF. For the CDR3, the DNA is TGTGCAAAGGGAGGGGGGGCCGAAGAGCAGTTCTTC.

By sample share, this clonotype is medium-sized. The V call is TRBV5-4, the J call TRBJ1-1, with D maybe TRBD1 (6 bases). This CDR3 comprises 15 residues. CDR1 is SGHNT, CDR2 YYREEE, per germline (reference sequence). Deletions cut 2 bases from V and 7 bases from J, with 18 bases between. The CDR3 sequence is CASSFEIGGQGEAFF. In DNA form, the CDR3 reads TGTGCCAGCAGCTTTGAGATCGGGGGGCAGGGTGAAGCTTTCTTT.